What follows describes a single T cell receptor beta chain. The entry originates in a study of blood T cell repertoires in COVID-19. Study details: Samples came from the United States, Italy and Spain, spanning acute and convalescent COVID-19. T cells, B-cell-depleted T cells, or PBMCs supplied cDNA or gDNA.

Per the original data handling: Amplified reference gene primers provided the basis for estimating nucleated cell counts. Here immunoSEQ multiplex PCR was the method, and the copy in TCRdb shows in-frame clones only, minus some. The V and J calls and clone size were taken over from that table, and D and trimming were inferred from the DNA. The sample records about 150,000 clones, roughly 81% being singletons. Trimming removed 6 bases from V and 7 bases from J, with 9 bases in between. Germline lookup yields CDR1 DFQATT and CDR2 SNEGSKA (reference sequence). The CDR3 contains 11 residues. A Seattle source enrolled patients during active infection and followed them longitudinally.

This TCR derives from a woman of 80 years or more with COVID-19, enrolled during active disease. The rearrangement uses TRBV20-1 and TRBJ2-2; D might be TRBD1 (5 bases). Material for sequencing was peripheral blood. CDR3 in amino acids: CSADTDGELFF. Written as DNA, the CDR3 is TGCAGTGCGGACACGGACGGGGAGCTGTTTTTT.